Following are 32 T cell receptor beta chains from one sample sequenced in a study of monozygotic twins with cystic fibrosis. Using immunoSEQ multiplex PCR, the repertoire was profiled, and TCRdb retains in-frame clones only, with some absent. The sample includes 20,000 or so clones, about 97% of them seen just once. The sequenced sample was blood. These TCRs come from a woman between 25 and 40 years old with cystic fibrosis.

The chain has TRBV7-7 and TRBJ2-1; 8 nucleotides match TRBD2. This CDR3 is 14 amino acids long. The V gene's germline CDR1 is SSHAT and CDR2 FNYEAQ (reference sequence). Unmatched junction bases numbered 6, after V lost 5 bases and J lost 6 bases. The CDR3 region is CASSLVAGSNEQFF. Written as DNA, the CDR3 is TGTGCCAGCAGCCTTGTAGCGGGGTCCAATGAGCAGTTCTTC.

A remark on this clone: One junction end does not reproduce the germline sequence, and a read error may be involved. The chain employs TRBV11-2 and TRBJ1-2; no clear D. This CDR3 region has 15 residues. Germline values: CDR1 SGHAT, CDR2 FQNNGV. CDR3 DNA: TGTGCCAGCAGCTTAGATCCCTCAGCTAAATATGGCTACACCTTC. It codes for CASSLDPSAKYGYTF. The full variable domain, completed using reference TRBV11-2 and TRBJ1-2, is EAGVAQSPRYKIIEKRQSVAFWCNPISGHATLYWYQQILGQGPKLLIQFQNNGVVDDSQLPKDRFSAERLKGVDSTLKIQPAKLEDSAVYLCASSLDPSAKYGYTFGSGTRLTVV.

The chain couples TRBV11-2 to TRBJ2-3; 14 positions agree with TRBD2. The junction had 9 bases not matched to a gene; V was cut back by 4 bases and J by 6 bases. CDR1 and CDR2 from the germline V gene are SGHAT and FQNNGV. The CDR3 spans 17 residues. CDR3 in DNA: TGTGCCAGCAGCTCTTCCGGACTAGCGGGGGGTGGGGATACGCAGTATTTT. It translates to CASSSSGLAGGGDTQYF. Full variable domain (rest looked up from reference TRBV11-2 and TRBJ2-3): EAGVAQSPRYKIIEKRQSVAFWCNPISGHATLYWYQQILGQGPKLLIQFQNNGVVDDSQLPKDRFSAERLKGVDSTLKIQPAKLEDSAVYLCASSSSGLAGGGDTQYFGPGTRLTVL.

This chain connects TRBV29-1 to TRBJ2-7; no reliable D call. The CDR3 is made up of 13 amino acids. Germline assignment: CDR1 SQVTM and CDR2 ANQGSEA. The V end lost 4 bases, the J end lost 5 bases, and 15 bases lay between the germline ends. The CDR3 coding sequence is TGCAGCGTTGTCTCCGGAGATTGGAACGAGCAGTACTTC. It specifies CSVVSGDWNEQYF.

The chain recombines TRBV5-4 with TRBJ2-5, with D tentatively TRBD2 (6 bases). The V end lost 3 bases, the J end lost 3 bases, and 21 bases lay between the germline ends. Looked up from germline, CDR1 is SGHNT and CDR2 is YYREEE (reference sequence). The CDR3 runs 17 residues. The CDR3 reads CASSWNPKTRVEETQYF. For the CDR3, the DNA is TGTGCCAGCAGCTGGAACCCGAAGACTAGGGTGGAAGAGACCCAGTACTTC.

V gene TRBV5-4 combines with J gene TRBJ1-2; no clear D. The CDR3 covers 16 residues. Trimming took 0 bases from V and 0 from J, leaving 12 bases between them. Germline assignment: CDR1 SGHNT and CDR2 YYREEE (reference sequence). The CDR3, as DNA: TGTGCCAGCAGCTTGGAGGGCTGGAACGCTAACTATGGCTACACCTTC. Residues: CASSLEGWNANYGYTF.

The CDR3 loop is CSVSAGADYEQYF. CDR3 coding DNA: TGCAGCGTCTCAGCGGGGGCCGACTACGAGCAGTACTTC. This chain uses TRBV29-1 with TRBJ2-7, with 8 bases matching TRBD2. The CDR3 totals 13 residues. Per the germline V gene, CDR1 is SQVTM and CDR2 is ANQGSEA. The ends lost 6 bases at V and 3 bases at J; junction bases unmatched: 7.

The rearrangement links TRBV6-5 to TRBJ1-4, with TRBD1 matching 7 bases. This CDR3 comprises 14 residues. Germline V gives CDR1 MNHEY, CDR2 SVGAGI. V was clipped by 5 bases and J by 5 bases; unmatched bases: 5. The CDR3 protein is CASSKTGSNEKLFF. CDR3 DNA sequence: TGTGCCAGCAGTAAGACAGGGTCCAATGAAAAACTGTTTTTT.

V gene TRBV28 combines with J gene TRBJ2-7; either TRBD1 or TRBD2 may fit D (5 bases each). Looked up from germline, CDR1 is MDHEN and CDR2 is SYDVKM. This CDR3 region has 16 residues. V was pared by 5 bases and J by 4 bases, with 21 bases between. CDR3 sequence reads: CASSPYRGDLRYEQYF. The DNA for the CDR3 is TGTGCCAGCAGTCCCTATAGAGGGGATTTGCGGTACGAGCAGTACTTC.

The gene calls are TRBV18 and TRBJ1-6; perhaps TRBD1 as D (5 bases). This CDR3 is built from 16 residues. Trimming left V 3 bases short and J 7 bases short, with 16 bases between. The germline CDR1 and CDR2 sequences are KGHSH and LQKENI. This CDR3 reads CASSPLYSGTNSPLHF. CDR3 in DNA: TGTGCCAGCTCACCCCTATATTCAGGGACCAATTCACCCCTCCACTTT.

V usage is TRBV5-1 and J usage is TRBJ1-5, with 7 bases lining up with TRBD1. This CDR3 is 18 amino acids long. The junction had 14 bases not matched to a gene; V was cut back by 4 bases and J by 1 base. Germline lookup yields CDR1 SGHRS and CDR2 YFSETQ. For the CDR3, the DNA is TGCGCCAGCAGCCATCCGACAGGGTCTTTCGGCAGCAATCAGCCCCAGCATTTT. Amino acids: CASSHPTGSFGSNQPQHF. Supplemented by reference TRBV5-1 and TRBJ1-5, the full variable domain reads KAGVTQTPRYLIKTRGQQVTLSCSPISGHRSVSWYQQTPGQGLQFLFEYFSETQRNKGNFPGRFSGRQFSNSRSEMNVSTLELGDSALYLCASSHPTGSFGSNQPQHFGDGTRLSIL.

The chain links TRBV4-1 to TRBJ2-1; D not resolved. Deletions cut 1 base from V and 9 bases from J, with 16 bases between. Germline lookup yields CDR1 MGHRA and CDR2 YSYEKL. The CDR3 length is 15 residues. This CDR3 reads CASSQGPLQAVEQFF. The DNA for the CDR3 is TGCGCCAGCAGCCAAGGCCCACTTCAGGCAGTTGAGCAGTTCTTC.

CDR3 amino acids: CASSWGTGMTGELFF. DNA for the CDR3: TGTGCCAGCAGCTGGGGGACAGGGATGACCGGGGAGCTGTTTTTT. The rearrangement joins TRBV7-8 to TRBJ2-2; 9 bases align to TRBD1. Trimming removed 4 bases from V and 5 bases from J; junction bases left unmatched: 5. CDR1 and CDR2 from the germline V gene are SGHVS and FQNEAQ. The CDR3 has 15 residues.

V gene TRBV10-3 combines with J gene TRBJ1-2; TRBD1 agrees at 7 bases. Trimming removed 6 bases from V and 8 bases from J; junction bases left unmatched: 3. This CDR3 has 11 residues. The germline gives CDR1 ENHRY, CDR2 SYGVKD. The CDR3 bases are TGTGCCATCAGCGAAGGGGGCGGCTACACCTTC. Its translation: CAISEGGGYTF.

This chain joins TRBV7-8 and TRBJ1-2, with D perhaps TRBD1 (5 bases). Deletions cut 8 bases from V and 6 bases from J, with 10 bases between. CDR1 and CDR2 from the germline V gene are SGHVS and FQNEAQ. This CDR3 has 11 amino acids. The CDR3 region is CASATADGYTF. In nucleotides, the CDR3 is TGTGCCAGCGCGACAGCGGATGGCTACACCTTC. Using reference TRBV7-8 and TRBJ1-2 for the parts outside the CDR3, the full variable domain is GAGVSQSPRYKVAKRGQDVALRCDPISGHVSLFWYQQALGQGPEFLTYFQNEAQLDKSGLPSDRFFAERPEGSVSTLKIQRTQQEDSAVYLCASATADGYTFGSGTRLTVV.

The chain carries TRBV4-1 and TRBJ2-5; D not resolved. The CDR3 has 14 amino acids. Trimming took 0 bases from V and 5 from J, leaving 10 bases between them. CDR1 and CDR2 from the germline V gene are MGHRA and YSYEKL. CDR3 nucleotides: TGCGCCAGCAGCCAAGACGGATTGGCCGAGACCCAGTACTTC. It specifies CASSQDGLAETQYF.

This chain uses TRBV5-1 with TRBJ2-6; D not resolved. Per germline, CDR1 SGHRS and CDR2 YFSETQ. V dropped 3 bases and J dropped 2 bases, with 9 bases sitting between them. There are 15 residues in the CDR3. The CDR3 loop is CASSSLDPGANVLTF. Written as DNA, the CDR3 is TGCGCCAGCAGCTCTCTAGACCCTGGGGCCAACGTCCTGACTTTC.

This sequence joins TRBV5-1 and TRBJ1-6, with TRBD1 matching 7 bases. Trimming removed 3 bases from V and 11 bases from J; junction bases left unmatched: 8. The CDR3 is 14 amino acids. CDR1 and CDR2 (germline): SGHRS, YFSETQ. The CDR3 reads CASSWDSGVPPLHF. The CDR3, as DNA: TGCGCCAGCAGCTGGGACAGCGGCGTACCACCCCTCCACTTT.

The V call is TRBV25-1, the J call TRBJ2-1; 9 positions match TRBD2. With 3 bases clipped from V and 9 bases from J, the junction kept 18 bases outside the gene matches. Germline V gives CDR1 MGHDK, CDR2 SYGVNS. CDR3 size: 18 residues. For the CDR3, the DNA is TGTGCCAGCAGTGACCCCACCCTAACTAGCGGGCGACGGGGTGAGCAGTTCTTC. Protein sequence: CASSDPTLTSGRRGEQFF.

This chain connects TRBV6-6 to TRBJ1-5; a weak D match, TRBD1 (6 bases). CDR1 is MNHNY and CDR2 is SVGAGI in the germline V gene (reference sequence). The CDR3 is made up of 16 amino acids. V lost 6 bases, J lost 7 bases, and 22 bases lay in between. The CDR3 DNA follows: TGTGCCAGCAGCCGAAAAACACAGGGACGGGGGCAGCCCCAGCATTTT. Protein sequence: CASSRKTQGRGQPQHF.

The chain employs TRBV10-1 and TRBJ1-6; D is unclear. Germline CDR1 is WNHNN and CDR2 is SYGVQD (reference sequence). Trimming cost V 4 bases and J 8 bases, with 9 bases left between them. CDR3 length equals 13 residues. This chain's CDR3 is CASSAARDSPLHF. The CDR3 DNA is TGCGCCAGCAGTGCGGCTAGGGATTCACCCCTCCACTTT.

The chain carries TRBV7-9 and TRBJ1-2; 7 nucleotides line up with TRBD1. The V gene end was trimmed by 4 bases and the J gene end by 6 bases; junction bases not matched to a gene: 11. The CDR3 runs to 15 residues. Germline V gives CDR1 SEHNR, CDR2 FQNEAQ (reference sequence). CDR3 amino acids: CASSSRQGITNGYTF. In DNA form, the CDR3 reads TGTGCCAGCAGCTCCCGACAGGGTATAACTAATGGCTACACCTTC.

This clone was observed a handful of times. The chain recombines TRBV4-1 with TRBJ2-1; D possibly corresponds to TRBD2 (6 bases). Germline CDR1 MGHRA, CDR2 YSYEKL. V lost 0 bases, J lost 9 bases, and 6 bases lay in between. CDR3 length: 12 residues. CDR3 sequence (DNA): TGCGCCAGCAGCCAAGAGGGAGGTGAGCAGTTCTTC. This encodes CASSQEGGEQFF.

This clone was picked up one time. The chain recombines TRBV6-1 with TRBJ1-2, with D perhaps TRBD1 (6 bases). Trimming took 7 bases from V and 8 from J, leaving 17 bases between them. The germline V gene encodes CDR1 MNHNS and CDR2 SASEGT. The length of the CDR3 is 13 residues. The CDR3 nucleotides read TGTGCCAGCACCCTGGACAGCCACGGGGGCTACACCTTC. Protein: CASTLDSHGGYTF.

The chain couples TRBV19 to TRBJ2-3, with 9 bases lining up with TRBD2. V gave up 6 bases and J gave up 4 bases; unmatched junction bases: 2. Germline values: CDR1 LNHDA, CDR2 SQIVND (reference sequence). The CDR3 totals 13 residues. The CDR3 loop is CASRVAGADTQYF. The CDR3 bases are TGTGCCAGTAGGGTAGCGGGGGCAGATACGCAGTATTTT.

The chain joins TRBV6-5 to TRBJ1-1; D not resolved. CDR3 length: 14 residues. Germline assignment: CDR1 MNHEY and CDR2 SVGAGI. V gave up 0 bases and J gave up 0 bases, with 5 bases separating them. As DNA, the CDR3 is TGTGCCAGCAGTTACTCAAGATTGAACACTGAAGCTTTCTTT. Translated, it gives CASSYSRLNTEAFF.

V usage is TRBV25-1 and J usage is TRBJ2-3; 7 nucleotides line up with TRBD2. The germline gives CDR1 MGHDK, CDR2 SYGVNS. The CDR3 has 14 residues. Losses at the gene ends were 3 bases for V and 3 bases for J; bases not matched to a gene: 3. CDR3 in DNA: TGTGCCAGCAGTGACAGCGGGAAGACAGATACGCAGTATTTT. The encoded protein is CASSDSGKTDTQYF.

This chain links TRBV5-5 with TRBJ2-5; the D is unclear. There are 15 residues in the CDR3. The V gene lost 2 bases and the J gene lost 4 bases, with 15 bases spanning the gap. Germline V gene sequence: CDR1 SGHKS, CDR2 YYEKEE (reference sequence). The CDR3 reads CASSFVPKGSETQYF. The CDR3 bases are TGTGCCAGCAGCTTCGTCCCCAAGGGTTCAGAGACCCAGTACTTC.

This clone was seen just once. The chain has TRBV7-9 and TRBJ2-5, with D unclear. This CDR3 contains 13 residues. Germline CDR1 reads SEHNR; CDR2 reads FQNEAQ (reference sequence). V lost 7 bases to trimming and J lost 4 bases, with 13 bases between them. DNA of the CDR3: TGTGCCAGCAAATTCGTGAGTGGAGAGACCCAGTACTTC. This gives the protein CASKFVSGETQYF.

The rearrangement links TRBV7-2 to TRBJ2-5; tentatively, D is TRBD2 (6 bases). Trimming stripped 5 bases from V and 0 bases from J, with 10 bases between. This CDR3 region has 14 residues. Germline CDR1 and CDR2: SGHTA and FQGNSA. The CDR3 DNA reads TGTGCCAGCAGCCGGGGACTGTACCAAGAGACCCAGTACTTC. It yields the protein CASSRGLYQETQYF.

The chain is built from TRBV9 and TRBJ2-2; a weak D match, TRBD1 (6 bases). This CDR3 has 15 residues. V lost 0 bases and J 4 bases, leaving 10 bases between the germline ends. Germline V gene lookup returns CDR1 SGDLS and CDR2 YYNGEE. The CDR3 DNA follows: TGTGCCAGCAGCGTAGGCAGGGGAAGCACCGGGGAGCTGTTTTTT. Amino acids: CASSVGRGSTGELFF.

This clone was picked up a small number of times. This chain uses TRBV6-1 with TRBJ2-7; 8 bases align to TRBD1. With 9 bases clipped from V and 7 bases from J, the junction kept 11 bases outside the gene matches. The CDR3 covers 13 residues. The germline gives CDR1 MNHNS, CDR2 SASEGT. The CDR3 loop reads CASMDRDVREQYF. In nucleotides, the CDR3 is TGTGCCAGTATGGACAGGGATGTTAGGGAGCAGTACTTC.